These T cell receptor beta chains were read from a single sample in a study of blood T cell repertoires in COVID-19. The table came from immunoSEQ multiplex PCR; TCRdb's copy has only in-frame clones and leaves some out. This table holds fewer than 250,000 clones, around four fifths found once. The sequenced material came from peripheral blood. The receptors originated from a woman older than 75 with COVID-19, enrolled during active disease. Both conserved end residues are part of each CDR3. The D gene is left open where the match is weak. Some rows mark clone size as missing; the rest say once, few, many or name a class of expanded clone.

D,J,size,V,CDR3
TRBD2,TRBJ2-1,-,TRBV3-1/TRBV3-2,CASSQGLAGNRNEQFF
-,TRBJ1-1,-,TRBV6-6,CASSWSDTGTEAFF
-,TRBJ2-1,-,TRBV5-1,CASSLDLEELREQFF
TRBD1,TRBJ1-1,-,TRBV6-2/TRBV6-3,CASSYSAGQPDTEAFF
TRBD1,TRBJ1-1,-,TRBV6-2/TRBV6-3,CASSRPYRGHEAFF
TRBD1,TRBJ1-5,-,TRBV2,CASSELDRGNQPQHF
-,TRBJ1-2,-,TRBV5-1,CASSPPSNYGYTF
-,TRBJ1-1,-,TRBV6-4,CASSGGQGKNTEAFF
TRBD2,TRBJ2-5,-,TRBV6-2/TRBV6-3,CASSYPRGGFQETQYF
-,TRBJ1-4,-,TRBV5-4,CASSTQGPDNEKLFF
-,TRBJ2-5,-,TRBV28,CASRSPGRETQYF
TRBD1,TRBJ1-1,-,TRBV7-9,CASSTGQGSAFF
-,TRBJ2-3,-,TRBV5-8,CASSNSYSSTDTQYF
TRBD1,TRBJ1-1,-,TRBV7-2,CASSLQGARTEAFF
-,TRBJ1-6,-,TRBV27,CASRTAAFSPLHF
-,TRBJ1-5,-,TRBV6-5,CASSFQSNQPQHF
-,TRBJ2-3,-,TRBV7-6,CASSLERGSDTQYF
-,TRBJ1-1,-,TRBV6-5,CATVGRTEAFF
-,TRBJ2-1,-,TRBV9,CASSVGTDKQFF
TRBD1,TRBJ1-6,-,TRBV30,CAWTDRRNSPLHF
-,TRBJ1-2,-,TRBV5-4,CASSTRTGSGYTF
-,TRBJ1-1,-,TRBV25-1,CASSGGQFTEAFF
-,TRBJ1-6,-,TRBV7-2,CASSLGYGSPLHF
-,TRBJ1-1,-,TRBV12-3/TRBV12-4,CASSQQMNTEAFF
-,TRBJ1-6,-,TRBV5-1,CASSPGNSPLHF
-,TRBJ1-2,-,TRBV4-3,CASSQEISLSYGYTF
TRBD1,TRBJ1-2,-,TRBV2,CASSPRQGALLDYGYTF
-,TRBJ1-1,-,TRBV6-5,CASSSDEQGNTEAFF
TRBD1,TRBJ1-5,-,TRBV27,CASRDEGQGRREPQHF
-,TRBJ1-3,-,TRBV18,CASSPGIGGNTIYF
TRBD2,TRBJ2-1,-,TRBV6-6,CASSQLAGGSSYNEQFF
TRBD1,TRBJ1-3,once,TRBV9,CASSSGTGGNTIYF
TRBD1,TRBJ2-3,-,TRBV28,CASSLWEGGRGTDTQYF
-,TRBJ2-3,once,TRBV2,CASSVGTYSDTQYF
-,TRBJ1-3,-,TRBV6-2/TRBV6-3,CASSRGDTIYF
-,TRBJ2-3,-,TRBV11-2,CASSASGRGPDTQYF
TRBD2,TRBJ2-2,-,TRBV5-4,CASSFQRGGRGTGELFF
-,TRBJ1-1,-,TRBV5-1,CASRTVNTEAFF
-,TRBJ1-2,-,TRBV7-9,CASSLGLDYGYTF
-,TRBJ2-7,-,TRBV3-1/TRBV3-2,CASSQPGSSYEQYF
TRBD2,TRBJ2-5,-,TRBV9,CASSPGTSGGRYQETQYF
-,TRBJ1-3,-,TRBV7-2,CASSLGHHSGNTIYF
TRBD1,TRBJ1-2,-,TRBV5-1,CASSPGDRDGYTF